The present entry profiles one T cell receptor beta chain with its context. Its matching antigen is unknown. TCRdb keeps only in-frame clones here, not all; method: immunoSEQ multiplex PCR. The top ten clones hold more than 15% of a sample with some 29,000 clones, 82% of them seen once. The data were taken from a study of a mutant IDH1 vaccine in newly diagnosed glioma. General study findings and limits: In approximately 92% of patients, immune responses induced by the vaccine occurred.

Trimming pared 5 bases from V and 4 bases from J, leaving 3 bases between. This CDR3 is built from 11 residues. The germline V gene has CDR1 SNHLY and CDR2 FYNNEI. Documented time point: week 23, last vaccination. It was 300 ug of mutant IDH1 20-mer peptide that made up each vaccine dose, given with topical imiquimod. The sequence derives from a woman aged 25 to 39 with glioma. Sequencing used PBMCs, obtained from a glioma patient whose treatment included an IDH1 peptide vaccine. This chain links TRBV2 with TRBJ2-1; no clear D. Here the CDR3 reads CASSWYNEQFF. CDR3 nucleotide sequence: TGTGCCAGCAGTTGGTACAATGAGCAGTTCTTC.